Below are 3 T cell receptor beta chains sequenced from a single sample in a study of CD8+CD57+ T cells in acquired aplastic anemia. CDR3 and TCR beta VDJ profiling relied on a genomic DNA template. TCRdb fed the reads into MiXCR, producing one record per CDR3 protein. The sample consists of about 210,000 distinct CDR3 sequences, over 60% of them appearing once. Sample: sorted CD4+, CD8+, or CD8+CD57+ T cells (not recorded which) from PBMCs. These receptors came from a human donor in good health.

This clonotype has only one observation. The chain employs TRBV24-1 and TRBJ2-1; 13 positions match TRBD2. V was clipped by 4 bases and J by 7 bases; unmatched bases: 9. Germline CDR1 is KGHDR and CDR2 is SFDVKD. There are 17 residues in the CDR3. CDR3 nucleotide sequence: TGTGCCACCAGTGACTCCGGGACTAGCGGGATATTAAATGAGCAGTTCTTC. Translating it yields CATSDSGTSGILNEQFF.

On this clonotype itself: The junction does not match germline at one end; this may be a read error. The rearrangement links TRBV7-9 to TRBJ2-3, with D uncertain. The CDR3 sequence is 14 residues long. Germline loops: CDR1 SEHNR, CDR2 FQNEAQ (reference sequence). The CDR3 is CGSSLGGGTDTQYF. The DNA for the CDR3 is TGTGGCAGCAGCCTGGGTGGTGGCACAGATACGCAGTATTTT.

This clonotype was detected many times. This chain connects TRBV20-1 to TRBJ1-1; D not certain. V dropped 8 bases and J dropped 3 bases, with 16 bases sitting between them. The CDR3 covers 13 residues. Germline V CDR1 and CDR2: DFQATT, SNEGSKA (reference sequence). The CDR3 sequence: CSLRAVHYTEAFF. The CDR3 bases are TGCAGTCTAAGGGCGGTACATTACACTGAAGCTTTCTTT.